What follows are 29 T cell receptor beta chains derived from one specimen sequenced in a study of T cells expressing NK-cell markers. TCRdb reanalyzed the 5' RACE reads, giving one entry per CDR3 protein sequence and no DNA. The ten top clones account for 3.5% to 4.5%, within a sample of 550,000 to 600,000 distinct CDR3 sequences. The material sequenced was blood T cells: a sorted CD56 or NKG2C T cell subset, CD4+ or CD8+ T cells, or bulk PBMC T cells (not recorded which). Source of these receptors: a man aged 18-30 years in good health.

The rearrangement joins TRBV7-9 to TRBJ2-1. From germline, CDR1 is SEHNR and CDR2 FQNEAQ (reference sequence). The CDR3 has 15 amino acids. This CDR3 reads CASSLRRDSYNEQFF.

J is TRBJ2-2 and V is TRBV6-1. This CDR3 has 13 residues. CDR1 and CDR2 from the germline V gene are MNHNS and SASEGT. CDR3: CASSSLYTGELFF.

The CDR3 loop reads CATSDRGEGNYGYTF. The chain recombines TRBV24-1 with TRBJ1-2; the TCRdb D gene call, TRBD1, has no DNA to confirm it. This CDR3 comprises 15 residues. Per germline, CDR1 KGHDR and CDR2 SFDVKD.

CDR3 amino acids: CATRGVNQPQHF. The rearrangement uses TRBV19 and TRBJ1-5. The CDR3 is made up of 12 amino acids. CDR1 LNHDA and CDR2 SQIVND come from the germline V gene (reference sequence).

CDR3: CASSATSGRNEQFF. The chain uses TRBV12-3 or TRBV12-4 and TRBJ2-1; the D gene TCRdb calls, TRBD2, cannot be checked with no DNA. This CDR3 region has 14 residues.

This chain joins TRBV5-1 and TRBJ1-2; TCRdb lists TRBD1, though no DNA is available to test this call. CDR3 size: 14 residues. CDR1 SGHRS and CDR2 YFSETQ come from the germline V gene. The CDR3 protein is CASSATQGDYGYTF.

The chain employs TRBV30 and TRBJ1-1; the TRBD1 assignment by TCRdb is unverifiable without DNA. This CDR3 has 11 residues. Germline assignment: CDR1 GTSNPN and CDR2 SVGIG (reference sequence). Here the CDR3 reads CAWNGGSGAFF.

CDR3 sequence: CASSYGRSSSTDTQYF. The genes are TRBV6-5 and TRBJ2-3. The CDR3 spans 16 residues. Germline CDR1 and CDR2: MNHEY and SVGAGI.

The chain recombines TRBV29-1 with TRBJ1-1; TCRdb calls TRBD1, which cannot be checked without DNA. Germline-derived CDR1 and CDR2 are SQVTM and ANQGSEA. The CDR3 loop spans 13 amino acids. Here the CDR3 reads CSVSGGLAAEAFF.

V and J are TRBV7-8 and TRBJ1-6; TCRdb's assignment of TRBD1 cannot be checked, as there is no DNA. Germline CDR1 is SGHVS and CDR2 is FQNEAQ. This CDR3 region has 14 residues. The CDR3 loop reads CASTADRGYSPLHF.

The CDR3 is CSVEVPRAGELFF. The chain combines TRBV29-1 with TRBJ2-2; TCRdb names TRBD1, which stays unverified in the absence of DNA. The CDR3 is made up of 13 amino acids. The germline CDR1 and CDR2 sequences are SQVTM and ANQGSEA.

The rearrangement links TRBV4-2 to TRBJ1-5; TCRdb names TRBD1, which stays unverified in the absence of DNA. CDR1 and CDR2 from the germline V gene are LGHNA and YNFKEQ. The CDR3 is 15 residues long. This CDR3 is CASSQDRGGSQPQHF.

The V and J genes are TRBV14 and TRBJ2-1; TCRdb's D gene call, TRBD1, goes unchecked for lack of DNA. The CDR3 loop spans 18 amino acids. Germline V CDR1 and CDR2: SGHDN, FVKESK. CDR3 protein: CASSQVSGGQGRYNEQFF.

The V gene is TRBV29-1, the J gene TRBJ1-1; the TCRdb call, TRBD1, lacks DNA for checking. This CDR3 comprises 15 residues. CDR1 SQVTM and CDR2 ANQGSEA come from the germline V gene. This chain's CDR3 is CSVVVWGERNTEAFF. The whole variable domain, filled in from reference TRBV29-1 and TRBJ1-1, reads SAVISQKPSRDICQRGTSLTIQCQVDSQVTMMFWYRQQPGQSLTLIATANQGSEATYESGFVIDKFPISRPNLTFSTLTVSNMSPEDSSIYLCSVVVWGERNTEAFFGQGTRLTVV.

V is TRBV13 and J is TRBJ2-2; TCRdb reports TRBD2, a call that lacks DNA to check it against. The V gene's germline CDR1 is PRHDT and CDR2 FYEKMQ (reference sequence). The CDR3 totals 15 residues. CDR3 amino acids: CASSLDGSGPGELFF.

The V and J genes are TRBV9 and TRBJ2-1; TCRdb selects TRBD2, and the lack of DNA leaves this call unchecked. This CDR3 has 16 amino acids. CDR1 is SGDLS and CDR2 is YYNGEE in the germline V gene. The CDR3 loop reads CASSVGALAGGSEQFF.

The CDR3 sequence: CASRPTGGGRNTGELFF. The chain combines TRBV12-3 or TRBV12-4 with TRBJ2-2; TCRdb proposes TRBD1, but this gene call is untestable without DNA. This CDR3 has 17 amino acids.

The chain's CDR3 is CASSPELPAKNIQYF. The V gene is TRBV12-3 or TRBV12-4, the J gene TRBJ2-4. This CDR3 contains 15 residues.

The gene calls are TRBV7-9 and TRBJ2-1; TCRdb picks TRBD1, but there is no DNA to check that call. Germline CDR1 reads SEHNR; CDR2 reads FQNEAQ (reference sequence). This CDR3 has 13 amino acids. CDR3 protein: CASTPWGQDEQFF.

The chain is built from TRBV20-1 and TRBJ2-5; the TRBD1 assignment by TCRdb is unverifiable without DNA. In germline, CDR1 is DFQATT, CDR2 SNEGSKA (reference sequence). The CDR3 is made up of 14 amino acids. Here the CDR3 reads CSARDPTGLETQYF.

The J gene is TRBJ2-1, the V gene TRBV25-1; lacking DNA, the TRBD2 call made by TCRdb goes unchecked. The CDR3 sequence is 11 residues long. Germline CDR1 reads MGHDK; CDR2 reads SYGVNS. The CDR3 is CASTLGVEQFF.

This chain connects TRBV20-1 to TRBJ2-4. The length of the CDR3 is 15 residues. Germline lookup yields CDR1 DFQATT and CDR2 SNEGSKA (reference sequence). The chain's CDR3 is CSARDSGVAKNIQYF.

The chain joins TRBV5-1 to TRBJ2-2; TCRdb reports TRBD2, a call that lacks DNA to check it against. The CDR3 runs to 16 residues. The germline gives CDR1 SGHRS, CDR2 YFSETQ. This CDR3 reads CASSPMASGRTGELFF. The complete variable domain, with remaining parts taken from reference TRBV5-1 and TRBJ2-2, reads KAGVTQTPRYLIKTRGQQVTLSCSPISGHRSVSWYQQTPGQGLQFLFEYFSETQRNKGNFPGRFSGRQFSNSRSEMNVSTLELGDSALYLCASSPMASGRTGELFFGEGSRLTVL.

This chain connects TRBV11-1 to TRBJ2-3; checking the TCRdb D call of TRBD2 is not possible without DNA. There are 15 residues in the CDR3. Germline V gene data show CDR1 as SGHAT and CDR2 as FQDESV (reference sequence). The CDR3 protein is CASRTWTSETDTQYF.

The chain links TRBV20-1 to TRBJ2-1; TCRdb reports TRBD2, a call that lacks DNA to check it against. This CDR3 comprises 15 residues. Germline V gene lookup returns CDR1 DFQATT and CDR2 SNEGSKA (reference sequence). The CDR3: CSARYSGSGYNEQFF.

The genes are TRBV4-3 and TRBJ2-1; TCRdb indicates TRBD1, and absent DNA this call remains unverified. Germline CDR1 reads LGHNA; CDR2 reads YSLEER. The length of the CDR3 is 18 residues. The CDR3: CASSQAPLAGAPNNEQFF.

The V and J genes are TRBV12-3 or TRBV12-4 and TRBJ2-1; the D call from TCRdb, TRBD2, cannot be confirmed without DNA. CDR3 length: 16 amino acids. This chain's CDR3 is CASSSRAGGYYNEQFF.

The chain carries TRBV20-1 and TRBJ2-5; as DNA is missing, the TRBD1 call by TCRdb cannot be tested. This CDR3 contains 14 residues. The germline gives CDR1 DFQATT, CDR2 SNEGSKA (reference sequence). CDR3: CSAALGGRVETQYF.

The CDR3 here is CASSLDSPFEQFF. V is TRBV5-1 and J is TRBJ2-1; as DNA is missing, the TRBD1 call by TCRdb cannot be tested. The CDR3 has 13 amino acids. Germline assignment: CDR1 SGHRS and CDR2 YFSETQ.